Listed below are T cell receptor beta chains from one sample, sequenced in a study of technical replicates of blood from a few donors. Profiling relied on immunoSEQ multiplex PCR, and the TCRdb table lists in-frame clones only, not all of them. Of tens of thousands of clones in the sample, around 94% were seen once. The material sequenced was T cells isolated from PBMCs. The receptors originated from a human donor in good health. The CDR3 runs from the conserved cysteine through the conserved F or W. A D gene is named only where the DNA matches it firmly. The size field is filled for only some rows; it gives once, few, many or a size class.

D gene	J gene	clone size	V gene	CDR3 protein	CDR3 DNA
NA	TRBJ1-1	once	TRBV19	CASIGGVVGWNTEAFF	TGTGCCAGTATTGGGGGGGTAGTTGGTTGGAACACTGAAGCTTTCTTT
TRBD1	TRBJ2-7	once	TRBV27	CASSLSGQGFYEQYF	TGTGCCAGCAGTTTATCCGGACAGGGCTTCTACGAGCAGTACTTC
NA	TRBJ2-2	once	TRBV27	CASKPGGLSNTGELFF	TGTGCCAGCAAGCCCGGAGGACTTTCTAACACCGGGGAGCTGTTTTTT
TRBD1	TRBJ2-3	NA	TRBV6-6	CASSANRGRDTQYF	TGTGCCAGCAGCGCGAACAGGGGGCGAGATACGCAGTATTTT
TRBD1	TRBJ1-2	NA	TRBV6-5	CASSYGTGGYGYTF	TGTGCCAGCAGTTATGGGACAGGGGGCTATGGCTACACCTTC
NA	TRBJ2-1	once	TRBV27	CASSPLPPQSNEQFF	TGTGCCAGCAGTCCCCTCCCCCCACAGAGCAATGAGCAGTTCTTC
NA	TRBJ2-2	NA	TRBV7-9	CASSLGPSTPAGELFF	TGTGCCAGCAGCTTAGGGCCTAGCACTCCCGCCGGGGAGCTGTTTTTT
TRBD2	TRBJ2-3	NA	TRBV7-9	CASSPAAGGNTDTQYF	TGTGCCAGCAGCCCCGCCGCGGGGGGGAACACAGATACGCAGTATTTT
TRBD1	TRBJ2-1	once	TRBV5-1	CASRRGQGDYNEQFF	TGCGCCAGCAGGCGGGGACAGGGGGATTACAATGAGCAGTTCTTC
TRBD2	TRBJ2-2	NA	TRBV19	CASSIDWTGTSGSQELFF	TGTGCCAGTAGTATAGACTGGACCGGGACTAGCGGGAGTCAGGAGCTGTTTTTT
TRBD1	TRBJ2-5	NA	TRBV6-1	CASRDPTGWQETQYF	TGTGCCAGCAGAGACCCGACAGGGTGGCAAGAGACCCAGTACTTC
NA	TRBJ2-7	NA	TRBV6-1	CASSVAAGVYEQYF	TGTGCCAGCAGTGTCGCGGCAGGGGTCTACGAGCAGTACTTC
NA	TRBJ1-1	NA	TRBV28	CASSFVDRRGGAFF	TGTGCCAGCAGTTTTGTAGACCGCCGAGGAGGAGCTTTCTTT
NA	TRBJ1-4	NA	TRBV5-1	CASSLGYSTNEKLFF	TGCGCCAGCAGCTTGGGCTATTCAACTAATGAAAAACTGTTTTTT
NA	TRBJ1-1	NA	TRBV12-5	CASAMYQTEAFF	TGTGCTAGTGCTATGTACCAAACTGAAGCTTTCTTT
NA	TRBJ1-1	NA	TRBV6-6	CASSYSISEGNTEAFF	TGTGCCAGCAGTTACTCGATCTCCGAGGGGAACACTGAAGCTTTCTTT
NA	TRBJ1-6	NA	TRBV30	CAWSVLSPLHF	TGTGCCTGGAGTGTTCTATCACCCCTCCACTTT
NA	TRBJ1-1	NA	TRBV5-1	CASSLGGKGSFF	TGCGCCAGCAGCTTAGGCGGGAAAGGGTCTTTCTTT
NA	TRBJ2-3	NA	TRBV28	CASPSFGGPGTDTQYF	TGTGCCAGCCCGTCCTTCGGGGGACCGGGCACAGATACGCAGTATTTT
NA	TRBJ1-3	NA	TRBV6-1	CASSEVGDPRSSGNTIYF	TGTGCCAGCAGTGAAGTCGGGGATCCTCGCTCTTCTGGAAACACCATATATTTT
TRBD1	TRBJ2-4	NA	TRBV6-5	CASSYRGLPENIQYF	TGTGCCAGCAGTTACAGGGGGCTACCGGAAAACATTCAGTACTTC
NA	TRBJ2-2	NA	TRBV7-9	CASPDSSYAGELFF	TGTGCCAGCCCCGATTCAAGCTACGCCGGGGAGCTGTTTTTT
TRBD1	TRBJ2-3	NA	TRBV19	CASSAQGAGSTDTQYF	TGTGCCAGTAGTGCCCAGGGGGCGGGGAGCACAGATACGCAGTATTTT
NA	TRBJ1-1	once	TRBV6-5	CASLTGEEAFF	TGTGCCAGCCTAACCGGTGAGGAAGCTTTCTTT
NA	TRBJ1-2	NA	TRBV4-2	CASSLGLIYGYTF	TGTGCCAGCAGCCTCGGTCTCATTTATGGCTACACCTTC
NA	TRBJ2-7	NA	TRBV27	CASSPLRELGIYEQYF	TGTGCCAGCAGTCCCCTCCGGGAGCTGGGCATCTACGAGCAGTACTTC
TRBD2	TRBJ2-7	NA	TRBV27	CASRGAGAYEQYF	TGTGCCAGCAGGGGAGCGGGAGCCTACGAGCAGTACTTC
NA	TRBJ2-1	NA	TRBV7-2	CASSLDTRFSDEQFF	TGTGCCAGCAGCTTAGATACTAGGTTTAGCGATGAGCAGTTCTTC
TRBD1	TRBJ1-3	NA	TRBV28	CASSEGQAAGNTIYF	TGTGCCAGCAGTGAAGGACAGGCTGCCGGAAACACCATATATTTT
NA	TRBJ2-7	NA	TRBV28	CASSLRRWGRYEQYF	TGTGCCAGCAGTCTGCGGCGATGGGGGAGGTACGAGCAGTACTTC
TRBD1	TRBJ2-7	NA	TRBV28	CASSSRPGQGTYEQYF	TGTGCCAGCAGTTCCCGACCCGGACAGGGGACCTACGAGCAGTACTTC
NA	TRBJ1-2	NA	TRBV6-5	CASSSNTDRFYGYTF	TGTGCCAGCAGTTCAAATACCGACAGATTCTATGGCTACACCTTC
NA	TRBJ1-5	once	TRBV7-8	CASSLGGGNTEPQHF	TGTGCCAGCAGCTTAGGGGGGGGGAATACGGAGCCCCAGCATTTT
NA	TRBJ2-2	NA	TRBV7-6	CASSLVRGSNTGELFF	TGTGCCAGCAGCTTAGTAAGAGGCTCCAACACCGGGGAGCTGTTTTTT
NA	TRBJ1-1	NA	TRBV30	CAWSVQQNTEAFF	TGTGCCTGGAGTGTACAGCAAAACACTGAAGCTTTCTTT
NA	TRBJ2-7	NA	TRBV10-1	CASSGGPGQPSYEQYF	TGCGCCAGCAGTGGGGGACCAGGACAGCCCTCCTACGAGCAGTACTTC
TRBD1	TRBJ1-1	few	TRBV2	CASRRTGNTEAFF	TGTGCCAGCAGACGGACAGGGAACACTGAAGCTTTCTTT
TRBD1	TRBJ1-1	NA	TRBV5-1	CASSDGPGGVDAFF	TGCGCCAGCAGCGACGGACCAGGGGGAGTAGACGCTTTCTTT
TRBD2	TRBJ2-3	NA	TRBV5-1	CASSWTSGRNIGPTDTQYF	TGCGCCAGCAGCTGGACTAGCGGGAGAAACATAGGCCCAACAGATACGCAGTATTTT
NA	TRBJ2-7	NA	TRBV4-1	CASSQVDSSSYEQYF	TGCGCCAGCAGCCAAGTGGACAGCAGCTCCTACGAGCAGTACTTC
TRBD2	TRBJ2-3	NA	TRBV9	CASSSSGETDTQYF	TGTGCCAGCAGTTCTAGCGGGGAAACAGATACGCAGTATTTT
NA	TRBJ2-2	NA	TRBV30	CAWTGRNGELFF	TGTGCCTGGACGGGTCGGAACGGGGAGCTGTTTTTT
TRBD1	TRBJ1-4	NA	TRBV2	CASSEYQGATNEKLFF	TGTGCCAGCAGTGAATACCAGGGGGCAACTAATGAAAAACTGTTTTTT
TRBD1	TRBJ1-1	NA	TRBV10-3	CAISESQDRANTEAFF	TGTGCCATCAGTGAGTCCCAGGACAGGGCGAACACTGAAGCTTTCTTT
TRBD1	TRBJ1-1	NA	TRBV10-1	CASSERGQSEAFF	TGCGCCAGCAGTGAGAGGGGACAGAGTGAAGCTTTCTTT